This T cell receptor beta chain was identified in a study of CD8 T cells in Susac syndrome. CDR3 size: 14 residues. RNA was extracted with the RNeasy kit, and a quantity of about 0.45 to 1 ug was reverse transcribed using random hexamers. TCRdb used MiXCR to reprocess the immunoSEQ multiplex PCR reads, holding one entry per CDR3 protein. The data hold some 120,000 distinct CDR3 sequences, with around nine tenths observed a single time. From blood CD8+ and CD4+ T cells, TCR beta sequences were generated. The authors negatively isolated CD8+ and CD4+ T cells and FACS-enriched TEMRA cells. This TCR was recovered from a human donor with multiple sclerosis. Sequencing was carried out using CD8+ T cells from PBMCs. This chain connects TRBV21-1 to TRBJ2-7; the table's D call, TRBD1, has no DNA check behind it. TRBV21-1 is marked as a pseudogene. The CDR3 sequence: CASNVDRPFYEQYF. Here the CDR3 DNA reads TGTGCCAGCAACGTCGACAGACCCTTCTACGAGCAGTACTTC.